The 7 T cell receptor beta chains below all came from one sample that was sequenced in a study of T cell repertoires in cytomegalovirus infection. MiXCR, run by TCRdb on the reads, gives a single entry per CDR3 protein. The top ten clones hold over 15% of a sample with about 230,000 distinct CDR3 sequences, over 20% of them seen once. Input material: CD8+ T cells from PBMCs. Every receptor here comes from a human donor in good health (CMV status not recorded). Some clones in this sample may be carry-over from other donors' samples.

The gene calls are TRBV18 and TRBJ2-1; 10 nucleotides agree with TRBD2. CDR3 size: 15 residues. Germline trimming cut 6 bases from V and 3 bases from J; bases unmatched to any gene: 5. From germline, CDR1 is KGHSH and CDR2 LQKENI. The chain's CDR3 is CASSQGTSDYNEQFF. The CDR3 nucleotides are TGTGCCAGCTCCCAGGGGACTAGCGACTACAATGAGCAGTTCTTC.

The chain joins TRBV6-2 or TRBV6-3 to TRBJ2-1; 8 nucleotides match TRBD1. Trimming cost V 7 bases and J 9 bases; bases outside gene matches: 8. Germline CDR1 and CDR2: MNHEY and SVGEGT. The CDR3 has 13 residues. The CDR3 region has the DNA TGTGCCAGCAACAAACCAGGGGGCGTTGAGCAGTTCTTC. It specifies CASNKPGGVEQFF.

Only a few counts were recorded for this clonotype. The rearrangement links TRBV12-3 or TRBV12-4 to TRBJ2-1; 9 bases align to TRBD2. CDR3 size: 17 residues. With 5 bases clipped from V and 2 bases from J, the junction kept 10 bases outside the gene matches. CDR3 nucleotides: TGTGCCAGCAGTCTCGATCTAGCGGGGTATACCTACAATGAGCAGTTCTTC. This gives the protein CASSLDLAGYTYNEQFF.

This clonotype was seen at least ten times. V is TRBV7-2 and J is TRBJ2-7; D is possibly TRBD1 or TRBD2 (5 bases each). CDR3 length: 14 amino acids. The germline gives CDR1 SGHTA, CDR2 FQGNSA. V was pared by 3 bases and J by 2 bases, with 11 bases between. CDR3 amino acids: CASSLGDGPYEQYF. As DNA, the CDR3 is TGTGCCAGCAGCTTGGGGGACGGACCCTACGAGCAGTACTTC.

In this sample, this clonotype turned up many times. V gene TRBV7-2 combines with J gene TRBJ2-1; 7 positions match TRBD1. The germline V gene has CDR1 SGHTA and CDR2 FQGNSA. Trimming took 1 base from V and 0 from J; bases not matched to a gene: 9. The CDR3 extends over 18 amino acids. CDR3 protein: CASSLVGSAGGSYNEQFF. DNA of the CDR3: TGTGCCAGCAGCTTAGTAGGATCAGCAGGGGGCTCCTACAATGAGCAGTTCTTC.

This clonotype came up a few times. V usage is TRBV7-9 and J usage is TRBJ1-1, with 9 bases that match TRBD1. V lost 5 bases to trimming and J lost 5 bases; unmatched junction nucleotides: 15. This CDR3 region has 17 residues. Germline V lookup: CDR1 SEHNR, CDR2 FQNEAQ (reference sequence). The CDR3 coding sequence is TGTGCCAGCAGCCCCGATTATACAGGGGGCGCGGGTACTGAAGCTTTCTTT. The encoded protein is CASSPDYTGGAGTEAFF.

In its sample, this clonotype was seen once. The V call is TRBV28, the J call TRBJ2-3; 12 nucleotides agree with TRBD2. With V trimmed by 6 bases and J by 5 bases, 9 bases remained unmatched. The CDR3 runs 16 residues. CDR1 is MDHEN and CDR2 is SYDVKM in the germline V gene. The CDR3 is CASRELAGGWGDTQYF. CDR3 sequence (DNA): TGTGCCAGCAGAGAACTAGCGGGGGGCTGGGGAGATACGCAGTATTTT.